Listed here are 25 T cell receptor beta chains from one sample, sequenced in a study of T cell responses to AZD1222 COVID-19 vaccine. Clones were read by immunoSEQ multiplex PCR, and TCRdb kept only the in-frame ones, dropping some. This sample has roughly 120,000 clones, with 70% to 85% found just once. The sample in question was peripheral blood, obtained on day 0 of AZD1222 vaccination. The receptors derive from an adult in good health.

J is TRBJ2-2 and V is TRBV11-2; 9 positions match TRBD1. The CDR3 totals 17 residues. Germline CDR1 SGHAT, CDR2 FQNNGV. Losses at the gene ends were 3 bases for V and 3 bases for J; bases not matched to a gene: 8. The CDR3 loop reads CASSFTSGTGYTGELFF. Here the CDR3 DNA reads TGTGCCAGCAGCTTTACTTCCGGGACAGGGTACACCGGGGAGCTGTTTTTT. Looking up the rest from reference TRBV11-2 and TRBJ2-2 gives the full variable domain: EAGVAQSPRYKIIEKRQSVAFWCNPISGHATLYWYQQILGQGPKLLIQFQNNGVVDDSQLPKDRFSAERLKGVDSTLKIQPAKLEDSAVYLCASSFTSGTGYTGELFFGEGSRLTVL.

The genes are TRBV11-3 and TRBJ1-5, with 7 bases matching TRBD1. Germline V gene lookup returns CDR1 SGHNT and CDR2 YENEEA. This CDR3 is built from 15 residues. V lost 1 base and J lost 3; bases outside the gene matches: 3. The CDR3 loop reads CASSLGGQFNQPQHF. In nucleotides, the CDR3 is TGTGCCAGCAGCTTAGGGGGACAGTTCAATCAGCCCCAGCATTTT.

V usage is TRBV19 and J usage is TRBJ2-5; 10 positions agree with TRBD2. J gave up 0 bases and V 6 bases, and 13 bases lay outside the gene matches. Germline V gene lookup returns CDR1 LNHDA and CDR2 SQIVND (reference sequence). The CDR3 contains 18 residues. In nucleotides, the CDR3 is TGTGCCAGTAGGCAAGTCGGGCTAGCGGGGGAGTACCAAGAGACCCAGTACTTC. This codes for CASRQVGLAGEYQETQYF. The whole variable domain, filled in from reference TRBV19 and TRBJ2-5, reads DGGITQSPKYLFRKEGQNVTLSCEQNLNHDAMYWYRQDPGQGLRLIYYSQIVNDFQKGDIAEGYSVSREKKESFPLTVTSAQKNPTAFYLCASRQVGLAGEYQETQYFGPGTRLLVL.

Written as DNA, the CDR3 is TGTGCCAGCTCAAGCGGGACCAAAGAGACCCAGTACTTC. This encodes CASSSGTKETQYF. This chain uses TRBV18 with TRBJ2-5; 7 nucleotides line up with TRBD2. CDR1 KGHSH and CDR2 LQKENI come from the germline V gene. This CDR3 is built from 13 residues. V was pared by 5 bases and J by 3 bases, with 3 bases of the junction left unmatched.

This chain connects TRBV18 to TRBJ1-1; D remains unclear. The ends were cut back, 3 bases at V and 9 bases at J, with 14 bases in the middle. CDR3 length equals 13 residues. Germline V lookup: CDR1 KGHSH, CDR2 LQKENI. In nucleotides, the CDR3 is TGTGCCAGCTCACCGAGGTTGATTGACCAAGCTTTCTTT. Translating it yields CASSPRLIDQAFF. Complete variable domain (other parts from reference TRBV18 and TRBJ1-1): NAGVMQNPRHLVRRRGQEARLRCSPMKGHSHVYWYRQLPEEGLKFMVYLQKENIIDESGMPKERFSAEFPKEGPSILRIQQVVRGDSAAYFCASSPRLIDQAFFGQGTRLTVV.

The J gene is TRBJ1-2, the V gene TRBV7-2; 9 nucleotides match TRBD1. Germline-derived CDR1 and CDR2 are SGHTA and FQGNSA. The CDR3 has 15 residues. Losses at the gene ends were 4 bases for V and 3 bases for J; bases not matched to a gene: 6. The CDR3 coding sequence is TGTGCCAGCAGCTCAGGGGGGACAGGGTACTATGGCTACACCTTC. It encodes CASSSGGTGYYGYTF.

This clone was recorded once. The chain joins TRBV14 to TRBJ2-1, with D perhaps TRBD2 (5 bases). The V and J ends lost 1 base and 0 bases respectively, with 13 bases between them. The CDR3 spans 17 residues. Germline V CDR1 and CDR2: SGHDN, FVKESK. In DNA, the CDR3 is TGTGCCAGCAGCCAAGCTCGGACGGGGAGCTCCTACAATGAGCAGTTCTTC. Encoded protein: CASSQARTGSSYNEQFF.

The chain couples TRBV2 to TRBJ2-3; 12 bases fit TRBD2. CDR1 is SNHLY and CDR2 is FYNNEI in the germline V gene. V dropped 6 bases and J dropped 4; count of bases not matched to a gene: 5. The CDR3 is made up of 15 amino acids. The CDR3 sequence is CASSLAGGRADTQYF. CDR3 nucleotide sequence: TGTGCCAGCAGCCTAGCGGGGGGGCGGGCAGATACGCAGTATTTT.

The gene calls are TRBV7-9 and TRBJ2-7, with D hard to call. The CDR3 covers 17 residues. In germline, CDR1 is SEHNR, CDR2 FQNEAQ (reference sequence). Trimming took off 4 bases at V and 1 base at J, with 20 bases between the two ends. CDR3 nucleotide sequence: TGTGCCAGCAGCTCCCGGTTCTGGACGGATTCTTCCTACGAGCAGTACTTC. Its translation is CASSSRFWTDSSYEQYF.

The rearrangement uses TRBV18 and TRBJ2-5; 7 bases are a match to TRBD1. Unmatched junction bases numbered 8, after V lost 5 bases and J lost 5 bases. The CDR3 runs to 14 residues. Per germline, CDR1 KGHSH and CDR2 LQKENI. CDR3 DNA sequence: TGTGCCAGCTCAAGAACTACAGGGGTTGAGACCCAGTACTTC. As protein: CASSRTTGVETQYF. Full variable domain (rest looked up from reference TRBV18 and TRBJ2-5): NAGVMQNPRHLVRRRGQEARLRCSPMKGHSHVYWYRQLPEEGLKFMVYLQKENIIDESGMPKERFSAEFPKEGPSILRIQQVVRGDSAAYFCASSRTTGVETQYFGPGTRLLVL.

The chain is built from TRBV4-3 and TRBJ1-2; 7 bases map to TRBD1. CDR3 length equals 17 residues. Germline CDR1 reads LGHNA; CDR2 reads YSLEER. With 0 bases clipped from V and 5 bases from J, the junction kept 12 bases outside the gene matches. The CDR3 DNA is TGCGCCAGCAGCCAAGATAGTCGAGGGACAGACCCGTATGGCTACACCTTC. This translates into CASSQDSRGTDPYGYTF.

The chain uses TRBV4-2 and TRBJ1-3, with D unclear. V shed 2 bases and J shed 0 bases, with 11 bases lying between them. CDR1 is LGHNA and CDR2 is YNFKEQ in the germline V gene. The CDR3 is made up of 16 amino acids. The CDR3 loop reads CASSQSPGYSGNTIYF. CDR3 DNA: TGTGCCAGCAGCCAATCCCCCGGGTACTCTGGAAACACCATATATTTT.

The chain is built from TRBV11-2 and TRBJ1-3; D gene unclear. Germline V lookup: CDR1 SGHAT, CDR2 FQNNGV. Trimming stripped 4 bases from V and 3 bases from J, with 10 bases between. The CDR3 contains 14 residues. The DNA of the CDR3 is TGTGCCAGCAGCTCGTCGGCAAATGGAAACACCATATATTTT. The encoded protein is CASSSSANGNTIYF.

The chain's CDR3 is CASSPTPGLAAYEQYF. For the CDR3, the DNA is TGCGCCAGCAGTCCGACTCCGGGACTAGCGGCCTACGAGCAGTACTTC. This rearrangement joins TRBV4-3 to TRBJ2-7; 11 bases are shared with TRBD2. This CDR3 has 16 residues. Trimming at V came to 6 bases and at J to 2 bases, leaving 9 bases not matched to a gene. Germline-derived CDR1 and CDR2 are LGHNA and YSLEER.

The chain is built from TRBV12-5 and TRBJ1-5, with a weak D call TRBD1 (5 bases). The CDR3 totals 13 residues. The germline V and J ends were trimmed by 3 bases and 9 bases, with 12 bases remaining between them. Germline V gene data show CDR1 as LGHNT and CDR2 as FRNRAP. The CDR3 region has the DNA TGTGCTAGTGGTTTCGCAGGGTACGGGCCCCAGCATTTT. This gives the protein CASGFAGYGPQHF.

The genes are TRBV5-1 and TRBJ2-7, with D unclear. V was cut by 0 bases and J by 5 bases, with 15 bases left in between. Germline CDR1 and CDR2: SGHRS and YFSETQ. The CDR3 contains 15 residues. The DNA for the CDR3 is TGCGCCAGCAGCTTGGCTCGTCTGGGATCCAACGAGCAGTACTTC. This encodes CASSLARLGSNEQYF.

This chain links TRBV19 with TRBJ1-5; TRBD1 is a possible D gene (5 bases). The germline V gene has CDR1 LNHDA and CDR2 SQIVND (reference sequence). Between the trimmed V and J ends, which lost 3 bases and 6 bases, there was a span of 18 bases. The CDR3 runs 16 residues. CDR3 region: CASSMGGGGGVQPQHF. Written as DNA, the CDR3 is TGTGCCAGTAGTATGGGAGGTGGCGGGGGGGTTCAGCCCCAGCATTTT. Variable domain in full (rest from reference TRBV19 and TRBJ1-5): DGGITQSPKYLFRKEGQNVTLSCEQNLNHDAMYWYRQDPGQGLRLIYYSQIVNDFQKGDIAEGYSVSREKKESFPLTVTSAQKNPTAFYLCASSMGGGGGVQPQHFGDGTRLSIL.

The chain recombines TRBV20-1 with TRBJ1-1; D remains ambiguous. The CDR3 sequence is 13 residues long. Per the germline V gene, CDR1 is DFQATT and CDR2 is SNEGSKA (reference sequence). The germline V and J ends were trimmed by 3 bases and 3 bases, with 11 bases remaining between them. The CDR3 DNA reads TGCAGTGCTAGTGTTTCCGGGTACACTGAAGCTTTCTTT. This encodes CSASVSGYTEAFF.

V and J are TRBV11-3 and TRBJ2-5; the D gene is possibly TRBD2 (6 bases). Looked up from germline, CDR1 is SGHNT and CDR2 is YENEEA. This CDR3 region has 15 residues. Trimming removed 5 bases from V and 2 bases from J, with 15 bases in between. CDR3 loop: CASSPPLGTQETQYF. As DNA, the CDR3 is TGTGCCAGCAGCCCTCCCCTAGGGACTCAAGAGACCCAGTACTTC.

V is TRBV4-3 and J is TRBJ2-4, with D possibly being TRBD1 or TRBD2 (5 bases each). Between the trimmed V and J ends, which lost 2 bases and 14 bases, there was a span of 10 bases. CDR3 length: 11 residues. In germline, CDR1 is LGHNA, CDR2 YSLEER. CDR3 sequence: CASSQQGVEYF. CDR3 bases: TGCGCCAGCAGCCAACAGGGAGTAGAGTACTTC.

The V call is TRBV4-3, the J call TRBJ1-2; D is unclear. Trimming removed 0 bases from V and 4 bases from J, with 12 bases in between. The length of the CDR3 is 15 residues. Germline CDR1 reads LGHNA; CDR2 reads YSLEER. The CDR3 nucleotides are TGCGCCAGCAGCCAAGATATGCAGCCGGGCTATGGCTACACCTTC. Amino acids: CASSQDMQPGYGYTF.

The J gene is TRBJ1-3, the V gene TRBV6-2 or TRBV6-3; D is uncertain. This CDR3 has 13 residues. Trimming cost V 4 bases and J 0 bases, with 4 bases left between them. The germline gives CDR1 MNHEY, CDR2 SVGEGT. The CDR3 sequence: CASSSGSGNTIYF. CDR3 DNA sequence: TGTGCCAGCAGTTCGGGCTCTGGAAACACCATATATTTT.

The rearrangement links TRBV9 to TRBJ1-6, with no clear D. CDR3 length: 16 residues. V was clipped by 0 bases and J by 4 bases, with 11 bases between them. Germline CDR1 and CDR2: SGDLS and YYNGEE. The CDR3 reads CASSVGSGRYNSPLHF. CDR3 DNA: TGTGCCAGCAGCGTAGGTTCCGGCCGGTATAATTCACCCCTCCACTTT.

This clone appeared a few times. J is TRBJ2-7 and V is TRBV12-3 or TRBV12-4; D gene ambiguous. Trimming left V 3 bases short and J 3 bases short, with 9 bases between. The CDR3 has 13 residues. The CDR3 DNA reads TGTGCCAGCAGTTTCGAAAACGGCTACGAGCAGTACTTC. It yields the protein CASSFENGYEQYF.

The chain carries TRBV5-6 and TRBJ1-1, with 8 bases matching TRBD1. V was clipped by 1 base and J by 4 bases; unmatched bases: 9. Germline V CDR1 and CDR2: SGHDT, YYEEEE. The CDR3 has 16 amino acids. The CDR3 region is CASSLLDRVGSTEAFF. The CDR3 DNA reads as TGTGCCAGCAGCTTGTTGGACAGGGTAGGGAGCACTGAAGCTTTCTTT.